This T cell receptor beta chain is from a study of post-analysis software for immune sequencing data. Study information: Progressive-relapsing, secondary progressive and relapsing-remitting multiple sclerosis were among the disease courses included.

In regard to this clonotype: This could be a read error, since a much larger clone is one nucleotide away.

Unique-molecular-identifier-tagged TCR beta cDNA libraries were used. TCRdb itself ran the PCR reads through MiXCR, one entry per CDR3 protein. The data contain roughly 200,000 distinct CDR3 sequences, approximately 30% of them singletons. The receptor was isolated from a girl aged 2 to 17 with multiple sclerosis. Sequencing was performed on blood.

The CDR3 here is CSASPRVYGNTF. CDR3 nucleotide sequence: TGCAGTGCCTCCCCACGGGTATATGGCAACACCTTC. V and J are TRBV20-1 and TRBJ1-2, with D uncertain. The CDR3 totals 12 residues. The germline V gene has CDR1 DFQATT and CDR2 SNEGSKA (reference sequence).